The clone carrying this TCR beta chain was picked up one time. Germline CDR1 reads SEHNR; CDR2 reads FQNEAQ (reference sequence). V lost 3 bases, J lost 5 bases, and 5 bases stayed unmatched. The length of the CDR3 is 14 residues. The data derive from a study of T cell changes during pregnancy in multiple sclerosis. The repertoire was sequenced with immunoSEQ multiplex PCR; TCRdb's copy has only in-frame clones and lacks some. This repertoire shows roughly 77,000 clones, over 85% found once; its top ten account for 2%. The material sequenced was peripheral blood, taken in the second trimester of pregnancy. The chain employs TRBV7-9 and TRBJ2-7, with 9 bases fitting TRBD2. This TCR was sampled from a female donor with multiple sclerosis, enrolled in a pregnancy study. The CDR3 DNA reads TGTGCCAGCAGCTTCTCTAGCGGGAAGGACGAGCAGTACTTC. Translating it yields CASSFSSGKDEQYF.